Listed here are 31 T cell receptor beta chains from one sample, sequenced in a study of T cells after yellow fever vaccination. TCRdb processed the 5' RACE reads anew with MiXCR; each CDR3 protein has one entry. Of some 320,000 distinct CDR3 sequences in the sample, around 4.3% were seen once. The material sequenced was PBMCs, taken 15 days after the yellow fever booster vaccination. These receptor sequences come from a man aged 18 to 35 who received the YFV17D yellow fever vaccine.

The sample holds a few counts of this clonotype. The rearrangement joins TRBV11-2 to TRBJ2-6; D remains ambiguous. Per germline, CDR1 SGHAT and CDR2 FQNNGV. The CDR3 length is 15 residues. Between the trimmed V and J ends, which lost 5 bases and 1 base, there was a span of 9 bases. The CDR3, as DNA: TGTGCCAGCAGCGCGTACCCGTCTGGGGCCAACGTCCTGACTTTC. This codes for CASSAYPSGANVLTF.

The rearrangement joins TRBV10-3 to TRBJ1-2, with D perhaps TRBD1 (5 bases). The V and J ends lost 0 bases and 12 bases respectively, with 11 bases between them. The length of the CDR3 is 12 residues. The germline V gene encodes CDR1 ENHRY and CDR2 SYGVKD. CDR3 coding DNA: TGTGCCATCAGTGAGTCGAATCGGGACCACACCTTC. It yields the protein CAISESNRDHTF.

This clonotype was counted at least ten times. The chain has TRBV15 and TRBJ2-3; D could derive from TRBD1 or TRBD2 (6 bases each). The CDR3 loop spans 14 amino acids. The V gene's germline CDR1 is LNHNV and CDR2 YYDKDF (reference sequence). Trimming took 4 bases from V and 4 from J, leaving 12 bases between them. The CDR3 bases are TGTGCCACCAGCACCATGGGGGGCCCAGATACGCAGTATTTT. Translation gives CATSTMGGPDTQYF.

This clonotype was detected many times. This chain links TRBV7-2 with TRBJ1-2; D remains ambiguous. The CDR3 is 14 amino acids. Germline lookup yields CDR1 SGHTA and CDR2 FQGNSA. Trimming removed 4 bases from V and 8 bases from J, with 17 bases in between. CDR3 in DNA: TGTGCCAGCAGCTCACAAATCACCAGCGCAGGCTACACCTTC. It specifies CASSSQITSAGYTF.

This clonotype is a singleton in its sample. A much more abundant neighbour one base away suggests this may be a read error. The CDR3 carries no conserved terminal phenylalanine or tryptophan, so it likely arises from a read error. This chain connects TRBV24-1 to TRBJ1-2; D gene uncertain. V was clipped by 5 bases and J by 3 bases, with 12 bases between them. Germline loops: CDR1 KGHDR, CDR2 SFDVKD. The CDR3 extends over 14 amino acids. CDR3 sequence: CATSGVTSDYGYTY. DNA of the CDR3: TGTGCCACCAGTGGGGTGACTTCGGACTATGGCTACACCTAC.

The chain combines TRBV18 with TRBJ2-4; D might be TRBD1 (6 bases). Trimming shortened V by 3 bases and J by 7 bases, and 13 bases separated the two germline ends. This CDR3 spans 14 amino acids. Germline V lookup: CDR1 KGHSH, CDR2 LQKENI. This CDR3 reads CASSPAAGVNIQYF. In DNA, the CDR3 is TGTGCCAGCTCACCCGCGGCAGGGGTGAACATTCAGTACTTC. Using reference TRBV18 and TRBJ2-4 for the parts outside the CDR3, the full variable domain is NAGVMQNPRHLVRRRGQEARLRCSPMKGHSHVYWYRQLPEEGLKFMVYLQKENIIDESGMPKERFSAEFPKEGPSILRIQQVVRGDSAAYFCASSPAAGVNIQYFGAGTRLSVL.

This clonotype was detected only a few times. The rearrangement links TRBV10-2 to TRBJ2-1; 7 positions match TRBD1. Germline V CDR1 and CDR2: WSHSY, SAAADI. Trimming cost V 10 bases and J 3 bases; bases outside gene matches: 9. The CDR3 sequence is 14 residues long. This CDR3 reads CATTTGNFYNEQFF. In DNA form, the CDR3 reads TGCGCCACCACGACAGGGAATTTCTACAATGAGCAGTTCTTC.

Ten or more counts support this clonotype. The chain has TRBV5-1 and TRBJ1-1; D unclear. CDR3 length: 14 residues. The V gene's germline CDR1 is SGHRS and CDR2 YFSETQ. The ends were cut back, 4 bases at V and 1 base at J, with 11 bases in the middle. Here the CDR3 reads CASSAQGPNTEAFF. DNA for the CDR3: TGCGCCAGCAGCGCACAAGGACCGAACACTGAAGCTTTCTTT.

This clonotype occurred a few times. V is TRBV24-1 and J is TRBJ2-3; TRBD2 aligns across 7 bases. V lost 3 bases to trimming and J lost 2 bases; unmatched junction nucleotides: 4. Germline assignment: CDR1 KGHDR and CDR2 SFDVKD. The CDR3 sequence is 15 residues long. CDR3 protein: CATSDTRDYTDTQYF. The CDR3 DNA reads TGTGCCACCAGTGATACCCGGGACTACACAGATACGCAGTATTTT.

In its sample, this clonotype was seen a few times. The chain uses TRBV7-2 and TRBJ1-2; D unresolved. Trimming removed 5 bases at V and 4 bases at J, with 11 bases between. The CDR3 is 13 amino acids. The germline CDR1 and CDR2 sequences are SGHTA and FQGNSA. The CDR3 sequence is CASSPFISYGYTF. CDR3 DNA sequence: TGTGCCAGCAGCCCCTTTATTAGCTATGGCTACACCTTC.

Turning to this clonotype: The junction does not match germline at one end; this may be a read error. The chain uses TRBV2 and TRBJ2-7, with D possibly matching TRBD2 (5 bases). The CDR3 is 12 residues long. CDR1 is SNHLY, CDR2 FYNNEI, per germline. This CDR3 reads CASSEGRTRNFF. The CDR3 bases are TGTGCCAGCAGTGAGGGCAGGACTCGAAATTTTTTC.

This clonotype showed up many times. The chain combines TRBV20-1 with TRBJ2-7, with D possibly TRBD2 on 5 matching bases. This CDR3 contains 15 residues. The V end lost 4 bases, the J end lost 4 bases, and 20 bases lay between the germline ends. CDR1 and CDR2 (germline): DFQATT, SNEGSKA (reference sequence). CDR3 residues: CSANKEGLRTYEQYV. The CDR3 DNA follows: TGCAGTGCTAACAAAGAGGGCCTCCGTACGTACGAGCAGTACGTC.

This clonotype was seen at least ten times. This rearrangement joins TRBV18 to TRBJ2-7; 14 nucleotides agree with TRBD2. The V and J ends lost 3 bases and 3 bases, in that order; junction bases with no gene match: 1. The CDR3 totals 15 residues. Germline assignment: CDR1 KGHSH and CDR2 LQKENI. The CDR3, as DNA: TGTGCCAGCTCACCGACTAGCGGGGGGGTCTACGAGCAGTACGTC. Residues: CASSPTSGGVYEQYV.

CDR3 sequence: CASSLQRNNEQFF. The DNA of the CDR3 is TGCGCCAGCAGCTTGCAGAGAAACAATGAGCAGTTCTTC. The J gene is TRBJ2-1, the V gene TRBV5-1, with D unresolved. The germline gives CDR1 SGHRS, CDR2 YFSETQ. Between the trimmed V and J ends, which lost 1 base and 5 bases, there was a span of 7 bases. This CDR3 has 13 amino acids.

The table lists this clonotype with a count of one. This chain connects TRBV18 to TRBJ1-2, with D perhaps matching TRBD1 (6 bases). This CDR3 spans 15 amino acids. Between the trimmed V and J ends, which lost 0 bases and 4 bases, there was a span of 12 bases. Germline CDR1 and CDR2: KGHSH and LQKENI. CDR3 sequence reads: CASSPPGHQRYGYTF. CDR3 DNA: TGTGCCAGCTCACCACCGGGACACCAACGCTATGGCTACACCTTC.

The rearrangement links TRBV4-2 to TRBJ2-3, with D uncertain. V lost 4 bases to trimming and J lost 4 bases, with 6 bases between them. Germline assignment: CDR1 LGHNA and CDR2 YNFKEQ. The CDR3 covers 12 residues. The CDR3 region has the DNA TGTGCCAGCAGCCCGACGCCAGATACGCAGTATTTT. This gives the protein CASSPTPDTQYF.

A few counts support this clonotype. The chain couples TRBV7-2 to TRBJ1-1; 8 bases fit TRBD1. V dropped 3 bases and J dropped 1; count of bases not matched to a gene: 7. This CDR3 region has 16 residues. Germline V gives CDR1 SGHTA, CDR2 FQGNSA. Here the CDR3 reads CASSLSRGPANTEAFF. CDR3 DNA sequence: TGTGCCAGCAGCTTGAGCAGGGGGCCGGCGAACACTGAAGCTTTCTTT.

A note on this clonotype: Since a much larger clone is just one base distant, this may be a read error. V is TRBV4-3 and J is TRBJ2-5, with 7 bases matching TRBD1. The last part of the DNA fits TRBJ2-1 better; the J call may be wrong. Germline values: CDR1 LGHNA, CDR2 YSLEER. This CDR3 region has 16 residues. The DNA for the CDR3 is TGCGCCAGCAGCCAAGACCTCGGACAGGCGAAAGAGACCCAGTTCTTC. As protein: CASSQDLGQAKETQFF.

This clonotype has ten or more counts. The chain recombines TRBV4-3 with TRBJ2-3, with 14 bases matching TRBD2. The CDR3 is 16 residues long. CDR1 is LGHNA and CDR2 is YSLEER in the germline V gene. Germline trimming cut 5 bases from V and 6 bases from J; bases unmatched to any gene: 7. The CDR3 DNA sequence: TGCGCCAGCAGCTCCATGACTAGCGGGGGGGCGGATACGCAGTATTTT. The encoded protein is CASSSMTSGGADTQYF.

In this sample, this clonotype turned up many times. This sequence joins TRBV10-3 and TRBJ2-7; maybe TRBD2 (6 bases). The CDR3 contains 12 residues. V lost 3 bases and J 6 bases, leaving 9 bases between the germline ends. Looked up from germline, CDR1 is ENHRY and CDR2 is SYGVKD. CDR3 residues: CAISDTAGEQYV. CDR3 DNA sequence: TGTGCCATCAGTGATACAGCGGGCGAGCAGTACGTC.

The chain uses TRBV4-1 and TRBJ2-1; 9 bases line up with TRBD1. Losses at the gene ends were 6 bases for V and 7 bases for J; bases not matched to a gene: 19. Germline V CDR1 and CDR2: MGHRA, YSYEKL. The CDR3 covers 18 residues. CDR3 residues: CASRVTGGSFHIANEQFF. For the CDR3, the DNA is TGCGCCAGCAGAGTTACAGGGGGCTCATTTCATATTGCGAATGAGCAGTTCTTC.

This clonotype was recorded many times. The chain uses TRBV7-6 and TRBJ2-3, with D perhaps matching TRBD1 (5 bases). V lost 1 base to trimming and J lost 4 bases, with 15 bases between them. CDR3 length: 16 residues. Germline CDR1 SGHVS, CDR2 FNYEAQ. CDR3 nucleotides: TGTGCCAGCAGCTTAGAGGCAATTGGGGCTGCAGATACGCAGTATTTT. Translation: CASSLEAIGAADTQYF.

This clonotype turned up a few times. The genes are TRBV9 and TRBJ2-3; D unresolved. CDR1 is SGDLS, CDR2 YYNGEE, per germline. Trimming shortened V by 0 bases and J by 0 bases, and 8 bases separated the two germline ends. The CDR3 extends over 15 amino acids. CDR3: CASSVGSSSTDTQYF. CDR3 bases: TGTGCCAGCAGCGTAGGCAGCTCTAGCACAGATACGCAGTATTTT.

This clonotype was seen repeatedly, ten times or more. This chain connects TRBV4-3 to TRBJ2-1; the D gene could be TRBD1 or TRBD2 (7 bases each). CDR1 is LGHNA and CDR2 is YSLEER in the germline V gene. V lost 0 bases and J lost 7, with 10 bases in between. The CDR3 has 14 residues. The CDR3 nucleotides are TGCGCCAGCAGCCAAGACAGGGGGGGGAATGAGCAGTTCTTC. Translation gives CASSQDRGGNEQFF.

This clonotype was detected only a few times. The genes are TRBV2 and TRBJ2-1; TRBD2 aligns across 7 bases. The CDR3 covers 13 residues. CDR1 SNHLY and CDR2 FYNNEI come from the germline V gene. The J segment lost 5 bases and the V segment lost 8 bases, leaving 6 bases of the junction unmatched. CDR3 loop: CASGTTSDNEQFF. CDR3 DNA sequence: TGTGCCAGCGGGACTACTTCCGACAATGAGCAGTTCTTC.

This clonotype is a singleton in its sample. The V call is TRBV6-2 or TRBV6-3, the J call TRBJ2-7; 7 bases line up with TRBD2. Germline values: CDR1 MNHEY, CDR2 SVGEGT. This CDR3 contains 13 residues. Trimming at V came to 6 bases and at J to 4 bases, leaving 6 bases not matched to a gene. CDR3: CASSQWGGYEQYV. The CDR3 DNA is TGTGCCAGCAGCCAGTGGGGGGGATACGAGCAGTACGTC.

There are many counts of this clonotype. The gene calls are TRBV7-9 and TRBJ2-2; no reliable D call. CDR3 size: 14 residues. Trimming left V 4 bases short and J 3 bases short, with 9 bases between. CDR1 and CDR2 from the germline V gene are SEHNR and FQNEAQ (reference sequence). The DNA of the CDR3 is TGTGCCAGCAGCTCAAACCGGGACACCGGGGAGCTGTTTTTT. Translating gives CASSSNRDTGELFF.

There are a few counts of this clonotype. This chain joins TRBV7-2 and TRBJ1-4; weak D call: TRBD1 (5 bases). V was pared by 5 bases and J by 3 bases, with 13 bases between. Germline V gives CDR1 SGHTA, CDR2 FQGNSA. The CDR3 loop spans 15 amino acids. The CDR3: CASSPRRASNEKLFF. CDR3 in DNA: TGTGCCAGCAGCCCACGCAGGGCATCTAATGAAAAACTGTTTTTT.

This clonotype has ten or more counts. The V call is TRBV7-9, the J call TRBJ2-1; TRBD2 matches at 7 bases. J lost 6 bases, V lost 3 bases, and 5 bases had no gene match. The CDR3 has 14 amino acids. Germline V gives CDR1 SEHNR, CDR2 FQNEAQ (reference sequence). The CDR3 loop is CASSFLTSRNEQFF. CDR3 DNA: TGTGCCAGCAGCTTTCTGACTAGCCGCAATGAGCAGTTCTTC.

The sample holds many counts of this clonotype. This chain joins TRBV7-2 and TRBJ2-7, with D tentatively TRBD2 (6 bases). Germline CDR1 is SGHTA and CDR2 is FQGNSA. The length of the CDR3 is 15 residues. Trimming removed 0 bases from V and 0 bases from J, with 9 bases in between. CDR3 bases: TGTGCCAGCAGCTTAGCTCCGGGAGCCTCCTACGAGCAGTACGTC. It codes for CASSLAPGASYEQYV.

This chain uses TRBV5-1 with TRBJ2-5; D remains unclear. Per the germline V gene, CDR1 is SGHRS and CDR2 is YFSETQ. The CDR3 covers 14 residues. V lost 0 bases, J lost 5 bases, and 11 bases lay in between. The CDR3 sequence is CASSLGPQGETQYF. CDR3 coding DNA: TGCGCCAGCAGCTTGGGGCCTCAAGGGGAGACCCAGTACTTC.